These T cell receptor beta chains were read from a single sample in a study of beta chain features in type 1 diabetes. The repertoire was sequenced with immunoSEQ multiplex PCR; TCRdb's copy has only in-frame clones and lacks some. The table shows about 180,000 clones, with approximately 8% occurring only once. What was sequenced was central memory CD4+ T cells from blood. Receptor source: a man younger than 35 with type 1 diabetes. Each CDR3 is given with its conserved first and last residue. D genes are given only for firm matches. Clone size, where shown, is once, few, many, or a class for clones that have expanded.

clone_size: few
v_call: TRBV18
d_call: TRBD1
j_call: TRBJ2-3
cdr3_aa: CASSAMPGGPDTQYF
cdr3_nt: TGTGCCAGCTCTGCGATGCCAGGGGGCCCAGATACGCAGTATTTT

clone_size: few
v_call: TRBV7-9
d_call: TRBD2
j_call: TRBJ2-1
cdr3_aa: CASSSGTSHEQFF
cdr3_nt: TGTGCCAGCAGCTCCGGGACTAGCCATGAGCAGTTCTTC

clone_size: few
v_call: TRBV6-1
d_call: NA
j_call: TRBJ1-2
cdr3_aa: CASRDSGRDDYGYTF
cdr3_nt: TGTGCCAGCAGAGACTCCGGCAGGGATGACTATGGCTACACCTTC

clone_size: few
v_call: TRBV28
d_call: NA
j_call: TRBJ1-2
cdr3_aa: CASSPTIYGYTF
cdr3_nt: TGTGCCAGCAGTCCCACTATTTATGGCTACACCTTC

clone_size: few
v_call: TRBV7-2
d_call: TRBD1
j_call: TRBJ2-7
cdr3_aa: CASSPAGQGTYEQYF
cdr3_nt: TGTGCCAGCAGCCCTGCGGGACAGGGTACCTACGAGCAGTACTTC

clone_size: few
v_call: TRBV5-5
d_call: NA
j_call: TRBJ2-5
cdr3_aa: CASSLAYAGGETQYF
cdr3_nt: TGTGCCAGCAGCTTGGCCTACGCGGGCGGGGAGACCCAGTACTTC

clone_size: few
v_call: TRBV29-1
d_call: NA
j_call: TRBJ1-1
cdr3_aa: CSVIIGRASTEAFF
cdr3_nt: TGCAGCGTGATAATAGGCAGGGCGTCCACTGAAGCTTTCTTT

clone_size: few
v_call: TRBV29-1
d_call: TRBD2
j_call: TRBJ2-1
cdr3_aa: CSARTSGSRDEQFF
cdr3_nt: TGCAGCGCCCGGACTAGCGGGAGCCGGGATGAGCAGTTCTTC

clone_size: NA
v_call: TRBV5-1
d_call: TRBD2
j_call: TRBJ2-1
cdr3_aa: CASKRGLSGTYNEQFF
cdr3_nt: TGCGCCAGTAAGCGGGGTCTCAGCGGAACATATAATGAGCAGTTCTTC

clone_size: few
v_call: TRBV7-9
d_call: TRBD1
j_call: TRBJ2-7
cdr3_aa: CASSRTGGVGSEQYF
cdr3_nt: TGTGCCAGCAGCCGGACAGGGGGCGTCGGTAGCGAGCAGTACTTC

clone_size: few
v_call: TRBV7-9
d_call: NA
j_call: TRBJ2-7
cdr3_aa: CASSRVPGYEQYF
cdr3_nt: TGTGCCAGCAGCCGCGTTCCGGGCTACGAGCAGTACTTC

clone_size: few
v_call: TRBV27
d_call: NA
j_call: TRBJ2-5
cdr3_aa: CASSTRRRETQYF
cdr3_nt: TGTGCCAGCAGTACTAGGCGGCGAGAGACCCAGTACTTC

clone_size: few
v_call: TRBV30
d_call: NA
j_call: TRBJ1-3
cdr3_aa: CAWRMEGNTIYF
cdr3_nt: TGTGCCTGGAGAATGGAGGGAAACACCATATATTTT

clone_size: few
v_call: TRBV7-9
d_call: NA
j_call: TRBJ2-7
cdr3_aa: CASSLGLSREQYF
cdr3_nt: TGTGCCAGCAGCTTAGGACTATCGCGGGAGCAGTACTTC

clone_size: NA
v_call: TRBV19
d_call: NA
j_call: TRBJ1-2
cdr3_aa: CASSPGSYGYTF
cdr3_nt: TGTGCCAGTAGTCCGGGATCCTATGGCTACACCTTC

clone_size: NA
v_call: TRBV30
d_call: NA
j_call: TRBJ1-3
cdr3_aa: CAWSRQNTIYF
cdr3_nt: TGTGCCTGGAGTCGACAGAACACCATATATTTT

clone_size: few
v_call: TRBV15
d_call: NA
j_call: TRBJ1-2
cdr3_aa: CATSRAQGHYGYTF
cdr3_nt: TGTGCCACCAGTAGAGCCCAGGGGCACTATGGCTACACCTTC

clone_size: few
v_call: TRBV2
d_call: NA
j_call: TRBJ2-6
cdr3_aa: CASSPDSSGANVLTF
cdr3_nt: TGTGCCAGCAGTCCCGACAGCTCTGGGGCCAACGTCCTGACTTTC

clone_size: few
v_call: TRBV15
d_call: NA
j_call: TRBJ2-1
cdr3_aa: CATSRDLGGADSSYNEQFF
cdr3_nt: TGTGCCACCAGCAGAGATTTGGGTGGCGCGGATAGCTCCTACAATGAGCAGTTCTTC

clone_size: few
v_call: TRBV18
d_call: TRBD1
j_call: TRBJ1-3
cdr3_aa: CASSPTGDSGNTIYF
cdr3_nt: TGTGCCAGCTCACCTACAGGGGATTCTGGAAACACCATATATTTT

clone_size: few
v_call: TRBV25-1
d_call: NA
j_call: TRBJ2-7
cdr3_aa: CASSEWGMRDGAPYEQYF
cdr3_nt: TGTGCCAGCAGTGAATGGGGTATGCGGGACGGGGCCCCCTACGAGCAGTACTTC

clone_size: NA
v_call: TRBV18
d_call: TRBD1
j_call: TRBJ2-5
cdr3_aa: CASSLNRGSKETQYF
cdr3_nt: TGTGCCAGCTCTCTCAACAGGGGGTCGAAAGAGACCCAGTACTTC

clone_size: few
v_call: TRBV9
d_call: NA
j_call: TRBJ2-6
cdr3_aa: CASSAPGSGANVLTF
cdr3_nt: TGTGCCAGCAGCGCGCCGGGGTCTGGGGCCAACGTCCTGACTTTC

clone_size: NA
v_call: TRBV4-3
d_call: TRBD1
j_call: TRBJ1-6
cdr3_aa: CASIPGPGQGKSPLHF
cdr3_nt: TGCGCCAGCATACCCGGGCCGGGACAGGGGAAGTCACCCCTCCACTTT

clone_size: few
v_call: TRBV2
d_call: NA
j_call: TRBJ1-2
cdr3_aa: CASRGDNYGYTF
cdr3_nt: TGTGCCAGCAGGGGAGATAACTATGGCTACACCTTC

clone_size: few
v_call: TRBV5-4
d_call: NA
j_call: TRBJ2-5
cdr3_aa: CASSQDAGVTETQYF
cdr3_nt: TGTGCCAGCAGCCAAGACGCAGGGGTTACGGAGACCCAGTACTTC

clone_size: few
v_call: TRBV7-9
d_call: NA
j_call: TRBJ1-1
cdr3_aa: CASSPIQGRTEAFF
cdr3_nt: TGTGCCAGCAGCCCCATACAGGGAAGGACTGAAGCTTTCTTT

clone_size: NA
v_call: TRBV5-1
d_call: NA
j_call: TRBJ1-5
cdr3_aa: CASSLTGTFNQPQHF
cdr3_nt: TGCGCCAGCAGCTTGACAGGGACCTTCAATCAGCCCCAGCATTTT

clone_size: NA
v_call: TRBV5-1
d_call: NA
j_call: TRBJ2-1
cdr3_aa: CASSLASASNEQFF
cdr3_nt: TGCGCCAGCAGCTTGGCTAGCGCGTCCAATGAGCAGTTCTTC

clone_size: NA
v_call: TRBV5-5
d_call: NA
j_call: TRBJ2-7
cdr3_aa: CASSLTLRNYEQYF
cdr3_nt: TGTGCCAGCAGCTTGACTCTGAGAAACTACGAGCAGTACTTC

clone_size: NA
v_call: TRBV7-9
d_call: TRBD1
j_call: TRBJ2-7
cdr3_aa: CASSYTGEGEQYF
cdr3_nt: TGTGCCAGCAGCTATACAGGGGAAGGCGAGCAGTACTTC

clone_size: many
v_call: TRBV2
d_call: TRBD1
j_call: TRBJ1-1
cdr3_aa: CASSDRGRTEAFF
cdr3_nt: TGTGCCAGCAGTGACAGGGGGCGAACTGAAGCTTTCTTT

clone_size: NA
v_call: TRBV2
d_call: NA
j_call: TRBJ1-1
cdr3_aa: CAISGGSNTEAFF
cdr3_nt: TGTGCCATTTCGGGGGGGTCGAACACTGAAGCTTTCTTT

clone_size: NA
v_call: TRBV9
d_call: TRBD2
j_call: TRBJ2-5
cdr3_aa: CASSATSGETQYF
cdr3_nt: TGTGCCAGCAGCGCTACTAGCGGGGAGACCCAGTACTTC

clone_size: NA
v_call: TRBV28
d_call: TRBD1
j_call: TRBJ2-7
cdr3_aa: CASSQWTGFREQYF
cdr3_nt: TGTGCCAGCAGTCAATGGACAGGGTTCCGCGAGCAGTACTTC

clone_size: few
v_call: TRBV11-2
d_call: TRBD2
j_call: TRBJ2-1
cdr3_aa: CASSLAPAGGEDEQFF
cdr3_nt: TGTGCCAGCAGCTTAGCTCCAGCGGGAGGGGAGGATGAGCAGTTCTTC

clone_size: few
v_call: TRBV2
d_call: TRBD1
j_call: TRBJ2-1
cdr3_aa: CASSEPGQGSYNEQFF
cdr3_nt: TGTGCCAGCAGCGAACCGGGACAGGGCTCCTACAATGAGCAGTTCTTC

clone_size: NA
v_call: TRBV5-1
d_call: TRBD1
j_call: TRBJ1-2
cdr3_aa: CASSSRQGVFSGYTF
cdr3_nt: TGCGCCAGCAGCTCGCGACAGGGTGTATTTAGTGGCTACACCTTC

clone_size: few
v_call: TRBV4-1
d_call: NA
j_call: TRBJ2-3
cdr3_aa: CASSQGQGGTQYF
cdr3_nt: TGCGCCAGCAGCCAAGGCCAAGGAGGTACGCAGTATTTT

clone_size: NA
v_call: TRBV25-1
d_call: NA
j_call: TRBJ1-2
cdr3_aa: CASSLGGDYGYTF
cdr3_nt: TGTGCCAGCAGCCTAGGAGGGGACTATGGCTACACCTTC

clone_size: few
v_call: TRBV7-9
d_call: NA
j_call: TRBJ2-1
cdr3_aa: CASSSSGAPQFF
cdr3_nt: TGTGCCAGCAGCTCAAGTGGAGCGCCCCAGTTCTTC

clone_size: NA
v_call: TRBV19
d_call: NA
j_call: TRBJ1-1
cdr3_aa: CASSVKGGRDTEAFF
cdr3_nt: TGTGCCAGTAGTGTCAAAGGGGGAAGGGACACTGAAGCTTTCTTT

clone_size: few
v_call: TRBV7-9
d_call: NA
j_call: TRBJ1-1
cdr3_aa: CASTGSNTEAFF
cdr3_nt: TGTGCCAGCACAGGGTCGAACACTGAAGCTTTCTTT

clone_size: NA
v_call: TRBV11-2
d_call: TRBD1
j_call: TRBJ1-4
cdr3_aa: CASSLDVTGGKLFF
cdr3_nt: TGTGCCAGCAGCTTAGATGTTACAGGGGGAAAACTGTTTTTT

clone_size: few
v_call: TRBV7-2
d_call: TRBD1
j_call: TRBJ1-1
cdr3_aa: CASSRDSFEAFF
cdr3_nt: TGTGCCAGCAGCCGGGACAGTTTTGAGGCTTTCTTT

clone_size: NA
v_call: TRBV19
d_call: TRBD2
j_call: TRBJ2-7
cdr3_aa: CASTAGTSASYEQYF
cdr3_nt: TGTGCCAGTACCGCCGGGACTAGCGCTTCCTACGAGCAGTACTTC

clone_size: few
v_call: TRBV5-4
d_call: NA
j_call: TRBJ1-1
cdr3_aa: CASSLREGSTEAFF
cdr3_nt: TGTGCCAGCAGCTTGCGGGAAGGGAGCACTGAAGCTTTCTTT

clone_size: NA
v_call: TRBV19
d_call: NA
j_call: TRBJ1-2
cdr3_aa: CASSPPLPDGGYGYTF
cdr3_nt: TGTGCCAGTAGTCCCCCGCTACCGGACGGGGGGTATGGCTACACCTTC

clone_size: few
v_call: TRBV23-1
d_call: TRBD2
j_call: TRBJ2-5
cdr3_aa: CASSQATGRLAGGVETQYF
cdr3_nt: TGCGCCAGCAGTCAAGCGACAGGTCGACTAGCGGGAGGGGTGGAGACCCAGTACTTC

clone_size: many
v_call: TRBV2
d_call: TRBD1
j_call: TRBJ2-2
cdr3_aa: CASSHRGMLTGELFF
cdr3_nt: TGTGCCAGCAGCCACAGGGGAATGCTCACCGGGGAGCTGTTTTTT

clone_size: few
v_call: TRBV7-8
d_call: NA
j_call: TRBJ2-5
cdr3_aa: CASTDYQETQYF
cdr3_nt: TGTGCCAGCACGGACTACCAAGAGACCCAGTACTTC

clone_size: NA
v_call: TRBV19
d_call: NA
j_call: TRBJ2-7
cdr3_aa: CASSPTDRSSYEQYF
cdr3_nt: TGTGCCAGTAGTCCCACCGACAGGAGCTCCTACGAGCAGTACTTC